Listed below are T cell receptor beta chains from one sample, sequenced in a study of OX40 agonist ivuxolimab in advanced cancers. This table comes from immunoSEQ multiplex PCR, and its TCRdb copy is limited to in-frame clones, with some not included. The sample has around 62,000 clones, around 79% seen once. The sample in question was CD4+ or CD8+ T cells sorted from blood, obtained in a trial of the OX40 agonist ivuxolimab. Receptors were obtained from an adult with an advanced solid tumor such as melanoma, head and neck, liver or kidney cancer. CDR3s include the opening cysteine and the closing phenylalanine or tryptophan.

cdr3_length v_call cdr3_aa
17 TRBV10-3 CAISAPPQQGAGTEAFF
12 TRBV28 CASSTSYNEQFF
17 TRBV7-3 CASSLTRPAGTTNEQFF
16 TRBV30 CAWSVGLAGVTYEQYF
13 TRBV2 CAVDLGGRETQYF
17 TRBV7-9 CASSQDSPGGPYNEQFF
19 TRBV4-2 CASSPKIATQGAAYNEQFF
14 TRBV14 CASSLDWQSGEQYF
15 TRBV19 CASSMWAGGEDEAFF
14 TRBV5-1 CASSLGQSTDTQYF
12 TRBV2 CDTVGGNTEAFF
13 TRBV27 CASSLDRRNIQYF
20 TRBV13 CASSSRGGYRGGRMNTEAFF
14 TRBV28 CASSFVLSTDTQYF
14 TRBV28 CASKLTGSGNTIYF
15 TRBV2 CASSESGTPGNTIYF
15 TRBV7-9 CASSPPREGQETQYF
15 TRBV6-1 CASSEADGGNYGYTF
14 TRBV28 CASSLSGTKSEQFF
16 TRBV4-3 CASSQEAEIAKNIQYF
13 TRBV27 CASIEYRQGQAFF
11 TRBV6-5 CASSDRYEQYF
16 TRBV28 CASSSRLVGPYNEQFF
16 TRBV6-1 CASSEGTGDTPYGYTF
15 TRBV5-1 CASSPRQGAAYEQYF
15 TRBV7-9 CASSFEDRTTGELFF
12 TRBV29-1 CSVGVMNTEAFF
14 TRBV28 CASNVGVAKNIQYF
11 TRBV28 CASRRQETQYF
16 TRBV6-4 CASSEGSGTIYNEQFF
16 TRBV6-5 CASSYGASLRGETQYF
15 TRBV7-9 CASSLAGGGQETQYF
14 TRBV5-1 CASSSGSRVNEQFF
14 TRBV19 CASSIGELSGPQYF
13 TRBV6-6 CASAPGRVDTQYF
14 TRBV5-1 CASSLEFRGNEQFF
16 TRBV27 CASRSRDSRGYQPQHF
15 TRBV7-3 CASSPLGSSYNEQFF
14 TRBV7-2 CASTTGFRGETQYF
15 TRBV6-5 CASSAAGVSTDTQYF
15 TRBV19 CASSILDSGANVLTF
16 TRBV18 CASSPGAGAGADTQYF
16 TRBV4-3 CASSQETFSSYNEQFF
15 TRBV5-1 CASSLVQADTGELFF
16 TRBV4-1 CASSQEGGGTKNIQYF
22 TRBV19 CASSLGVFYRTSGRPDTGELFF
12 TRBV7-9 CASTQGVQTQYF
14 TRBV2 CASSEDRGHNEQFF
16 TRBV7-9 CASSSTSGRAYNEQFF
13 TRBV25-1 CASTPGTTGELFF
14 TRBV7-2 CASSRGGAQGGYTF
15 TRBV9 CASSVGGDYNSPLHF
13 TRBV6-4 CASSDGNYNEQFF
13 TRBV28 CASSSFQGGGQYF
15 TRBV10-3 CAISVGDYSNQPQHF
11 TRBV27 CASGGLGGYTF
14 TRBV29-1 CSVGDTNSGNTIYF